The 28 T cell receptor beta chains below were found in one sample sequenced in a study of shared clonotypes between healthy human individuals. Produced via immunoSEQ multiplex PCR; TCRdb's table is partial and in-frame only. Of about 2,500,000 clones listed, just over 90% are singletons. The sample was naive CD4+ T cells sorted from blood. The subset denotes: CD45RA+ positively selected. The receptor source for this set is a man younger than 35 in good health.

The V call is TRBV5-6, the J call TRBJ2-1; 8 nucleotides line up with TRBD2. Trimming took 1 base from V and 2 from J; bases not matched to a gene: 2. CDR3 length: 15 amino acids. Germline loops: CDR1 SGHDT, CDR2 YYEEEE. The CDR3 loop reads CASSLSGGTYNEQFF. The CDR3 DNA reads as TGTGCCAGCAGCTTGAGCGGGGGAACCTACAATGAGCAGTTCTTC. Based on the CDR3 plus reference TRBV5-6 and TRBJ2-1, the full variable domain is DAGVTQSPTHLIKTRGQQVTLRCSPKSGHDTVSWYQQALGQGPQFIFQYYEEEERQRGNFPDRFSGHQFPNYSSELNVNALLLGDSALYLCASSLSGGTYNEQFFGPGTRLTVL.

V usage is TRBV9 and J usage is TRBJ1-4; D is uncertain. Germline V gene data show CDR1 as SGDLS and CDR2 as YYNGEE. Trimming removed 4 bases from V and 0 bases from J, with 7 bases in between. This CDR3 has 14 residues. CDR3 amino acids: CASSPLATNEKLFF. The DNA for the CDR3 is TGTGCCAGCAGCCCCCTTGCAACTAATGAAAAACTGTTTTTT.

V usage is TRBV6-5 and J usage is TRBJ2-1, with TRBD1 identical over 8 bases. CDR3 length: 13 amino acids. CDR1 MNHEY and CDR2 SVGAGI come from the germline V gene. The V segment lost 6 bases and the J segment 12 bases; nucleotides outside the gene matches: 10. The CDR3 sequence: CASSSDRDHRQFF. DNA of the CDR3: TGTGCCAGCAGCTCGGACAGGGACCATCGGCAGTTCTTC.

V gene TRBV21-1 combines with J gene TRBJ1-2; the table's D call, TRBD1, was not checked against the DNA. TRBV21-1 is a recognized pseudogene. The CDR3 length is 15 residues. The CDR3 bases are TGTGCCAGCAGCACGGAACTGACAGGCACCTTCGGCTACACCTTC. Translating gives CASSTELTGTFGYTF.

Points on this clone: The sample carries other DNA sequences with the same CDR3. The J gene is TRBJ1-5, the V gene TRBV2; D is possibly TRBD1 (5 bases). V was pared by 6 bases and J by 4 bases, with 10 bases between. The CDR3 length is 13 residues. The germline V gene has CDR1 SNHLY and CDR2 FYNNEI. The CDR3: CASRREGNQPQHF. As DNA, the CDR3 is TGTGCCAGCAGACGGGAGGGGAATCAGCCCCAGCATTTT.

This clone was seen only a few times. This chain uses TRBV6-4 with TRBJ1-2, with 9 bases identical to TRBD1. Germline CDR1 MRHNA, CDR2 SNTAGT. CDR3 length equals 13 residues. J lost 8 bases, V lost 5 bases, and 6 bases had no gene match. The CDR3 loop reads CASSNTGGWGYTF. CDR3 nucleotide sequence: TGTGCCAGCAGTAATACAGGGGGCTGGGGCTACACCTTC.

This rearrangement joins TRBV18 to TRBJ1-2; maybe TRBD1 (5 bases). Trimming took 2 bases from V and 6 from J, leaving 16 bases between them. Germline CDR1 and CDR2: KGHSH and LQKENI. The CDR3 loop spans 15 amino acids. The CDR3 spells CASSPLAGAVDGYTF. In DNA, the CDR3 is TGTGCCAGCTCACCATTGGCCGGGGCGGTGGATGGCTACACCTTC.

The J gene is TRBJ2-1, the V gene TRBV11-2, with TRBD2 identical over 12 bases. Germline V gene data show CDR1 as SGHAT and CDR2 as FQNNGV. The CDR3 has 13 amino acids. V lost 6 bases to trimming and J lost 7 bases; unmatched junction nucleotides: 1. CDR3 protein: CASRTSGRNEQFF. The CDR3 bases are TGTGCCAGCAGGACTAGCGGGAGAAATGAGCAGTTCTTC.

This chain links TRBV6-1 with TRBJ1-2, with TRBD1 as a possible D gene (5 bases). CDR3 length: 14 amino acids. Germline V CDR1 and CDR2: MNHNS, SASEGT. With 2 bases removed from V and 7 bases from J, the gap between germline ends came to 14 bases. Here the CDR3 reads CASSEPGPPGGYTF. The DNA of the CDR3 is TGTGCCAGCAGTGAACCGGGACCGCCGGGTGGCTACACCTTC.

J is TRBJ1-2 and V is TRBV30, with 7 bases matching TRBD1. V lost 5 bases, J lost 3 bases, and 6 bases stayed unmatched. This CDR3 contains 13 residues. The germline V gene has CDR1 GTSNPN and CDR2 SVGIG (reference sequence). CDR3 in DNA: TGTGCCTGGGCAGACAGGGTTTACTATGGCTACACCTTC. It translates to CAWADRVYYGYTF.

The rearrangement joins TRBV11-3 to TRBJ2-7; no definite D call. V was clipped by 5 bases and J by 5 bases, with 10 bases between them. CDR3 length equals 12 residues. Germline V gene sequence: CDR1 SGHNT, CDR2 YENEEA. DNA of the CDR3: TGTGCCAGCAGCCACAATCGGGACGAGCAGTACTTC. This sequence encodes CASSHNRDEQYF.

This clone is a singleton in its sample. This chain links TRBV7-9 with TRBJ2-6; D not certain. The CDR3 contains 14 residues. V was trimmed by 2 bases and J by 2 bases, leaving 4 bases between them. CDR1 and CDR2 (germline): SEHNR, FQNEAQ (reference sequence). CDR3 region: CASSLLPGANVLTF. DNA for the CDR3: TGTGCCAGCAGCTTACTCCCTGGGGCCAACGTCCTGACTTTC.

The CDR3 spells CASKQTDMNTEAFF. CDR3 coding DNA: TGTGCCAGTAAACAGACCGACATGAACACTGAAGCTTTCTTT. V usage is TRBV19 and J usage is TRBJ1-1; D gene uncertain. CDR3 length: 14 residues. Trimming removed 7 bases from V and 0 bases from J, with 12 bases in between. Germline V gene lookup returns CDR1 LNHDA and CDR2 SQIVND (reference sequence).

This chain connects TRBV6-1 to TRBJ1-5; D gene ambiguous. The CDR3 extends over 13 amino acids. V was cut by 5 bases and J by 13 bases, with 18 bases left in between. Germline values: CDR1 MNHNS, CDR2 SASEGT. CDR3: CASSRELDGFQHF. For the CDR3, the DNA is TGTGCCAGCAGTCGAGAGCTTGACGGGTTTCAGCATTTT.

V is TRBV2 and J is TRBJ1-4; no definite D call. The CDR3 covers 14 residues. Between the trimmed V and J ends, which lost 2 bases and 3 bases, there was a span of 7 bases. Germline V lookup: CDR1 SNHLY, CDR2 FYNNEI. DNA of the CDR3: TGTGCCAGCAGTGAAAGGGTAGCTAATGAAAAACTGTTTTTT. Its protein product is CASSERVANEKLFF.

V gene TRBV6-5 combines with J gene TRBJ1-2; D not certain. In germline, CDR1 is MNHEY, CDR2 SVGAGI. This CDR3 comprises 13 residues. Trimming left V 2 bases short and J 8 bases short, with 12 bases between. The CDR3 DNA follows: TGTGCCAGCAGTTACGGGCGGTTCGGGGGCTACACCTTC. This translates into CASSYGRFGGYTF.

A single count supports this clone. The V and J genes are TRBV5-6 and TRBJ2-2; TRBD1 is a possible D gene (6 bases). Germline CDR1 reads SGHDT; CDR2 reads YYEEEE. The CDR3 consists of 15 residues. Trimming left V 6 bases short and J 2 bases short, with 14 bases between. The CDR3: CASTALGANTGELFF. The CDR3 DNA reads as TGTGCCAGCACCGCGCTGGGGGCCAACACCGGGGAGCTGTTTTTT.

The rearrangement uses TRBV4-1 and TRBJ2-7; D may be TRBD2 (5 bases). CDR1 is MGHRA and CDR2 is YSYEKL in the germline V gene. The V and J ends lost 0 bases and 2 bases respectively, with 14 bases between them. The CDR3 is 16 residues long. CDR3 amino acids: CASSQDTWTEAYEQYF. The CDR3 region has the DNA TGCGCCAGCAGCCAAGATACTTGGACGGAGGCCTACGAGCAGTACTTC.

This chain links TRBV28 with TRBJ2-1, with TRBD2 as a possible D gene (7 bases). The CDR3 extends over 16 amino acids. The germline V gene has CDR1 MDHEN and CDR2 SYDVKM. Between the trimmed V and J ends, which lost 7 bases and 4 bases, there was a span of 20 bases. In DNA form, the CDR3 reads TGTGCCAGCACCTCTCGGGGGGCGGGCACTTACAATGAGCAGTTCTTC. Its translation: CASTSRGAGTYNEQFF.

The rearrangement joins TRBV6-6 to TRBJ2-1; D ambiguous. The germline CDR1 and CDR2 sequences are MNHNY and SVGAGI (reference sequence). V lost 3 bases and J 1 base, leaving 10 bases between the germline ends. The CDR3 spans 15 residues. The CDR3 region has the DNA TGTGCCAGCAGTTATCCCCAGTCATCCTACAATGAGCAGTTCTTC. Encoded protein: CASSYPQSSYNEQFF.

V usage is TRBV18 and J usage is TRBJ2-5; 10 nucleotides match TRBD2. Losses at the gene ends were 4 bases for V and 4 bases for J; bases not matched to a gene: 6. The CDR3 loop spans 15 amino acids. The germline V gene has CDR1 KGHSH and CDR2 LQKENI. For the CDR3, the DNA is TGTGCCAGCTCACGAGCGGGGGGGCCCGGAGAGACCCAGTACTTC. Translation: CASSRAGGPGETQYF.

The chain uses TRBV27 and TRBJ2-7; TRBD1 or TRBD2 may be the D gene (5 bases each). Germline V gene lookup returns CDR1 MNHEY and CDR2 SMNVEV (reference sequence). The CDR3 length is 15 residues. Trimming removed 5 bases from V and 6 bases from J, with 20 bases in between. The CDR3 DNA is TGTGCCAGCAGTCCTTCTTGGGACCGCTTGGGCGAGCAGTACTTC. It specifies CASSPSWDRLGEQYF.

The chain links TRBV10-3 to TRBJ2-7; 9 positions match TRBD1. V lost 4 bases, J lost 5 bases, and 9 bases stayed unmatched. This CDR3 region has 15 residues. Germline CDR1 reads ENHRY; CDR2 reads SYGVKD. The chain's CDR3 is CAISGGTGYGDEQYF. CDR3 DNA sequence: TGTGCCATCAGTGGAGGGACAGGGTACGGCGACGAGCAGTACTTC.

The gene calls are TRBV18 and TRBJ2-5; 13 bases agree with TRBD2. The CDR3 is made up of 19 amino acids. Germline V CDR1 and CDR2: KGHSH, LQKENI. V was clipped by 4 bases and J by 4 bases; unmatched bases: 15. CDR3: CASSHLPTSGGAYLETQYF. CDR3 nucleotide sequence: TGTGCCAGCTCACATCTCCCCACTAGCGGGGGGGCCTATCTAGAGACCCAGTACTTC.

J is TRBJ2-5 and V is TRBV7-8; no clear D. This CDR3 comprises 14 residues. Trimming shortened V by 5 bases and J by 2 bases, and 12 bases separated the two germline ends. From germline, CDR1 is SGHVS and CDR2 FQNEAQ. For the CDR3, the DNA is TGTGCCAGCAGCCGGTCGGAGTTTCAAGAGACCCAGTACTTC. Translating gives CASSRSEFQETQYF.

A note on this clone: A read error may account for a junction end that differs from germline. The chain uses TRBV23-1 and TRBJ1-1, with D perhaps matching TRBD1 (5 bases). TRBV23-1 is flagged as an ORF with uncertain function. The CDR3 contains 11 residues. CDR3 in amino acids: CASGQGTEAFF. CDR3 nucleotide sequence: TGCGCCAGCGGTCAGGGTACTGAAGCTTTCTTT.

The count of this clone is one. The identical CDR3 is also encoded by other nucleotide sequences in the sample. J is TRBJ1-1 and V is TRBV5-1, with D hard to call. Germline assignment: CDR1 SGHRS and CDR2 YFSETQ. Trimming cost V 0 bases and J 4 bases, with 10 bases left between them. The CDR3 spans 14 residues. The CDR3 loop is CASSLEAGSTEAFF. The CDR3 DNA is TGCGCCAGCAGCTTGGAAGCAGGCTCCACTGAAGCTTTCTTT. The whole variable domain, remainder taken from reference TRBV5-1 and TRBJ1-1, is KAGVTQTPRYLIKTRGQQVTLSCSPISGHRSVSWYQQTPGQGLQFLFEYFSETQRNKGNFPGRFSGRQFSNSRSEMNVSTLELGDSALYLCASSLEAGSTEAFFGQGTRLTVV.

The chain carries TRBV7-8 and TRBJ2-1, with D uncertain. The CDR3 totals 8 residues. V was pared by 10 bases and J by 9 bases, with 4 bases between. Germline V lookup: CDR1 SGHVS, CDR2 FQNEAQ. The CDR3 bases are TGTGCCATCCCTGAGCAGTTCTTC. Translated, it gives CAIPEQFF.